The subject of this entry is one TCR beta chain. Original analysis: Counts of TCRs in each sample centred on a median of approximately 100,000 and extended from around 24,000 to 710,000. TCRdb independently ran MiXCR on the 5' RACE reads; one entry per CDR3 protein. The V and J calls were not made by the authors but by TCRdb's processing. The sample yields roughly 81,000 distinct CDR3 sequences, 15% to 20% seen once. Per germline, CDR1 SGHTS and CDR2 YDEGEE. The CDR3 sequence is 15 residues long. V gave up 4 bases and J gave up 2 bases, with 13 bases separating them. This sample stems from a study of human T cells and chemical hapten exposure. It was unfractionated whole blood from which total RNA was extracted.

The sequence came from a female donor in good health. The chain carries TRBV5-8 and TRBJ1-3; no reliable D call. The CDR3 DNA reads TGTGCCAGCAGCCCACGGGGAGTGGCTGGAAACACCATATATTTT. Translating it yields CASSPRGVAGNTIYF.